This T cell receptor beta chain was identified in a study of chemoradiotherapy in HPV16-positive cancers. As regards this clone: Its cognate antigen is unknown.

Profiled with immunoSEQ multiplex PCR; TCRdb holds only in-frame clones, not every one. Counted here are 19,000 or so clones, 90% to 95% occurring once; the ten biggest clones make up 12% to 15%. Overall study results and limits: During treatment, candidate HPV-specific clones and E7-related motifs expanded in tumor. Functional assays defining HPV-specific T cells used only a couple of HPV16-positive patients.

Over chemoradiotherapy, repertoires were sampled more than once. V dropped 1 base and J dropped 4 bases, with 7 bases sitting between them. The CDR3 is made up of 13 amino acids. Per germline, CDR1 MGHRA and CDR2 YSYEKL. The receptor was isolated from a human donor with HPV-associated anogenital cancer. The sequences come from blood, collected from a patient who underwent chemoradiotherapy. The chain employs TRBV4-1 and TRBJ1-2; unclear D gene. CDR3 in DNA: TGCGCCAGCAGCCAAGGCAGGCTCTATGGCTACACCTTC. It codes for CASSQGRLYGYTF.